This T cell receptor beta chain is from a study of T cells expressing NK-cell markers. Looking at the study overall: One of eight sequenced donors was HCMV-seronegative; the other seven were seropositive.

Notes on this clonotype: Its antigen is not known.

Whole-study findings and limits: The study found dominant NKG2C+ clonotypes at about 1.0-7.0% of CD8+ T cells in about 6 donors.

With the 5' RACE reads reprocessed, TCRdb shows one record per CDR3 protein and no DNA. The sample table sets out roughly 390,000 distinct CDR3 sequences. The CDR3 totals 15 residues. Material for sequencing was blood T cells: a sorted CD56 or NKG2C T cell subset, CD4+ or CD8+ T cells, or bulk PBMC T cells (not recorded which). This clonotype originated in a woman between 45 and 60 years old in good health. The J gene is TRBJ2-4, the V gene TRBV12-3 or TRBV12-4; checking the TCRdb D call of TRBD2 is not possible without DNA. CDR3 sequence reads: CASSLAAVSGYIQYF.